Presented here are 17 T cell receptor beta chains from one specimen sequenced in a study of cytomegalovirus exposure and HLA in healthy donors. Both 60 Vbeta primers and 13 Jbeta primers went into the PCR. Data came from immunoSEQ multiplex PCR; TCRdb stores just in-frame clones and leaves some out. The sample yields more than 55,000 clones, roughly 71% seen once. The sequenced sample was PBMCs. These receptors were obtained from a woman in her sixties or seventies in good health and CMV-seropositive.

This clone was counted a few times. The rearrangement joins TRBV6-1 to TRBJ1-6; D gene uncertain. Germline V gives CDR1 MNHNS, CDR2 SASEGT. There are 12 residues in the CDR3. Between the trimmed V and J ends, which lost 8 bases and 13 bases, there was a span of 15 bases. The CDR3 protein is CASSAGWSPLHF. CDR3 DNA sequence: TGTGCCAGCTCTGCGGGTTGGTCCCCCCTCCACTTT.

The rearrangement joins TRBV7-8 to TRBJ1-2, with a weak D call TRBD1 (6 bases). There are 14 residues in the CDR3. Germline V gene sequence: CDR1 SGHVS, CDR2 FQNEAQ. With 5 bases removed from V and 4 bases from J, the gap between germline ends came to 14 bases. The CDR3 protein is CASSPEAGAYGYTF. The CDR3 nucleotides are TGTGCCAGCAGCCCAGAGGCAGGGGCCTATGGCTACACCTTC. The full variable domain, with the rest looked up from reference TRBV7-8 and TRBJ1-2, is GAGVSQSPRYKVAKRGQDVALRCDPISGHVSLFWYQQALGQGPEFLTYFQNEAQLDKSGLPSDRFFAERPEGSVSTLKIQRTQQEDSAVYLCASSPEAGAYGYTFGSGTRLTVV.

The V and J genes are TRBV6-6 and TRBJ2-5; 8 nucleotides agree with TRBD2. The length of the CDR3 is 14 residues. Trimming at V came to 2 bases and at J to 5 bases, leaving 4 bases not matched to a gene. Germline V CDR1 and CDR2: MNHNY, SVGAGI (reference sequence). The CDR3 DNA is TGTGCCAGCAGTTACAACCCTAGCGGGGAGACCCAGTACTTC. Its protein product is CASSYNPSGETQYF.

In this sample, this clone turned up once. The rearrangement links TRBV9 to TRBJ1-5; D gene ambiguous. The V end was cut by 4 bases, the J end by 0 bases, with 11 bases between. Germline CDR1 reads SGDLS; CDR2 reads YYNGEE. This CDR3 contains 15 residues. The CDR3 region has the DNA TGTGCCAGCAGCCCCGGGGTCCTTAGCAATCAGCCCCAGCATTTT. Its protein product is CASSPGVLSNQPQHF.

The V gene is TRBV5-5, the J gene TRBJ1-1; D is uncertain. Germline values: CDR1 SGHKS, CDR2 YYEKEE (reference sequence). Between the trimmed V and J ends, which lost 3 bases and 0 bases, there was a span of 6 bases. The CDR3 covers 13 residues. DNA of the CDR3: TGTGCCAGCAGCTCGCGTATGAACACTGAAGCTTTCTTT. This encodes CASSSRMNTEAFF.

The V gene is TRBV19, the J gene TRBJ1-1; D is ambiguous. Germline lookup yields CDR1 LNHDA and CDR2 SQIVND (reference sequence). This CDR3 spans 14 amino acids. The V gene lost 7 bases and the J gene lost 0 bases, with 12 bases spanning the gap. The CDR3 DNA reads as TGTGCCAGTATGAAGGGAGGGCTGAACACTGAAGCTTTCTTT. Encoded protein: CASMKGGLNTEAFF.

J is TRBJ1-1 and V is TRBV29-1; no firm D call. Trimming shortened V by 2 bases and J by 2 bases, and 9 bases separated the two germline ends. This CDR3 has 13 residues. Germline CDR1 SQVTM, CDR2 ANQGSEA. The CDR3 sequence: CSVEITANTEAFF. CDR3 nucleotides: TGCAGCGTTGAAATAACAGCCAACACTGAAGCTTTCTTT. Looking up the rest from reference TRBV29-1 and TRBJ1-1 gives the full variable domain: SAVISQKPSRDICQRGTSLTIQCQVDSQVTMMFWYRQQPGQSLTLIATANQGSEATYESGFVIDKFPISRPNLTFSTLTVSNMSPEDSSIYLCSVEITANTEAFFGQGTRLTVV.

The gene calls are TRBV7-9 and TRBJ1-4; a weak D match, TRBD1 (6 bases). Germline lookup yields CDR1 SEHNR and CDR2 FQNEAQ (reference sequence). This CDR3 is built from 16 residues. V was clipped by 3 bases and J by 3 bases, with 14 bases between them. The CDR3, as DNA: TGTGCCAGCAGCTTTGGGGGCGCGGCGGCTAATGAAAAACTGTTTTTT. As protein: CASSFGGAAANEKLFF.

V gene TRBV4-1 combines with J gene TRBJ2-7; 7 bases line up with TRBD1. The CDR3 covers 16 residues. CDR1 and CDR2 (germline): MGHRA, YSYEKL. The ends lost 2 bases at V and 4 bases at J; junction bases unmatched: 11. The CDR3 DNA sequence: TGCGCCAGCAGCCAAAGCTTCCCGGACAGGACTTACGAGCAGTACTTC. It is translated as CASSQSFPDRTYEQYF.

The CDR3 loop is CASSETAPYGYTF. CDR3 bases: TGTGCCAGTAGTGAGACAGCCCCCTATGGCTACACCTTC. This chain joins TRBV19 and TRBJ1-2, with D possibly being TRBD1 (5 bases). V dropped 5 bases and J dropped 4 bases, with 11 bases sitting between them. Germline CDR1 LNHDA, CDR2 SQIVND (reference sequence). The CDR3 has 13 residues.

The J gene is TRBJ2-1, the V gene TRBV2; TRBD2 matches at 10 bases. Germline-derived CDR1 and CDR2 are SNHLY and FYNNEI. CDR3 size: 16 residues. The junction had 11 bases not matched to a gene; V was cut back by 3 bases and J by 9 bases. CDR3: CASSDPAGGSGSEQFF. DNA of the CDR3: TGTGCCAGCAGTGACCCAGCGGGGGGGTCCGGTAGTGAGCAGTTCTTC. Variable domain in full (rest from reference TRBV2 and TRBJ2-1): EPEVTQTPSHQVTQMGQEVILRCVPISNHLYFYWYRQILGQKVEFLVSFYNNEISEKSEIFDDQFSVERPDGSNFTLKIRSTKLEDSAMYFCASSDPAGGSGSEQFFGPGTRLTVL.

The chain has TRBV7-8 and TRBJ2-2; the match to TRBD1 covers 7 bases. This CDR3 spans 13 amino acids. CDR1 is SGHVS, CDR2 FQNEAQ, per germline. This chain's CDR3 is CVLGTENTGELFF. CDR3 bases: TGTGTCCTGGGGACAGAGAACACCGGGGAGCTGTTTTTT.

In DNA form, the CDR3 reads TGTGCCAGCAGTCCCGTGGGCGGAGGCCAAGAGACCCAGTACTTC. Its translation: CASSPVGGGQETQYF. This rearrangement joins TRBV2 to TRBJ2-5; possibly TRBD2 for D (5 bases). The CDR3 has 15 residues. The germline V and J ends were trimmed by 5 bases and 1 base, with 14 bases remaining between them. Germline lookup yields CDR1 SNHLY and CDR2 FYNNEI.

This clone was observed a single time. V is TRBV6-5 and J is TRBJ1-2; 9 nucleotides align to TRBD1. The germline CDR1 and CDR2 sequences are MNHEY and SVGAGI. V lost 2 bases to trimming and J lost 4 bases; unmatched junction nucleotides: 8. The CDR3 consists of 16 residues. In nucleotides, the CDR3 is TGTGCCAGCAGTTACCCATCGGGACAGGGAGGCTATGGCTACACCTTC. This codes for CASSYPSGQGGYGYTF.

The chain couples TRBV7-4 to TRBJ2-1; 10 nucleotides agree with TRBD2. After removal of 1 base from V and 2 bases from J, the junction contained 5 bases not matched to a gene. Germline CDR1 reads SGHVT; CDR2 reads SQSDAQ. This CDR3 has 17 residues. Written as DNA, the CDR3 is TGTGCCAGCAGCTTAGGTTATCTAGCGGGAGCCTACAATGAGCAGTTCTTC. This gives the protein CASSLGYLAGAYNEQFF.

The chain links TRBV5-6 to TRBJ1-3; no clear D gene. Per the germline V gene, CDR1 is SGHDT and CDR2 is YYEEEE. V lost 0 bases and J lost 4, with 14 bases in between. The CDR3 spans 16 residues. The CDR3 loop reads CASSLAGGRSGNTIYF. As DNA, the CDR3 is TGTGCCAGCAGCTTGGCCGGAGGAAGGTCAGGAAACACCATATATTTT.

The genes are TRBV5-4 and TRBJ2-7; TRBD2 matches at 10 bases. The CDR3 covers 13 residues. Germline loops: CDR1 SGHNT, CDR2 YYREEE (reference sequence). CDR3 sequence reads: CAARSGRVSEQYF. CDR3 nucleotide sequence: TGTGCGGCCCGAAGCGGGAGGGTATCCGAGCAGTACTTC.